The source of this T cell receptor beta chain is a study of shared clonotypes between healthy human individuals. For the study at large: Researchers assigned three CD4 naive, three CD4 memory, two CD8 naive and one CD8 memory plate to each donor. Study-level findings and limits: The study found lower generation probabilities in non-shared clonotypes than in those shared by all four donors. Memory subsets generally showed lower estimated richness than naive subsets.

V gave up 0 bases and J gave up 6 bases, with 6 bases separating them. The CDR3 loop spans 12 amino acids. Germline V gene data show CDR1 as SGHNT and CDR2 as YYREEE (reference sequence). This clone is medium-sized within its sample. Its specificity is not known. Every donor was a Caucasian adult from Nashville, Tennessee. The protocol was immunoSEQ multiplex PCR, while the TCRdb copy is restricted to in-frame clones and leaves out a portion. The table shows fewer than 400,000 clones, with 74% occurring only once. This TCR derives from a young man in good health. The chain uses TRBV5-4 and TRBJ1-1; D unresolved. The sequenced material came from memory CD4+ T cells sorted from blood. Subset here: CD45RA-negative fraction. In DNA form, the CDR3 reads TGTGCCAGCAGCTTGGACAGTGCTGAAGCTTTCTTT. Protein product: CASSLDSAEAFF.